The sample holds many counts of the clone carrying this TCR beta chain. The antigen remains undetermined. The CDR3 spans 14 residues. From germline, CDR1 is SGHAT and CDR2 FQNNGV. Trimming stripped 1 base from V and 5 bases from J, with 12 bases between. Molecular barcoding with unique molecular identifiers was used for the TCRbeta library. TCRdb re-analysed the PCR reads in MiXCR, keeping a single row per CDR3 protein. The table has about 260,000 distinct CDR3 sequences, around 7.8% seen once. These data are taken from a study of T-cell reconstitution after alpha-beta-depleted transplantation in children. Study outcomes and limitations: Several hundred expanded graft clones reportedly supplied alpha-beta T cells about two months after transplant. From surviving recipient T cells and thymic progenitors came the high day-60 TCRbeta diversity observed in some patients. At one year after transplant, newly produced T cells mostly accounted for T-cell counts and diversity.

Source: PBMCs, mostly from graft donor cells, taken 180 days after TCRalphabeta/CD19-depleted stem cell transplant. The rearrangement joins TRBV11-2 to TRBJ2-7; D is possibly TRBD1 (6 bases). The clonotype comes from a male patient younger than 18 who had a stem cell transplant for acute lymphoblastic leukemia, so the T cells may come from the graft donor. The CDR3 sequence: CASSLGWGRNEQYF. The CDR3, as DNA: TGTGCCAGCAGCTTAGGTTGGGGGCGAAACGAGCAGTACTTC.